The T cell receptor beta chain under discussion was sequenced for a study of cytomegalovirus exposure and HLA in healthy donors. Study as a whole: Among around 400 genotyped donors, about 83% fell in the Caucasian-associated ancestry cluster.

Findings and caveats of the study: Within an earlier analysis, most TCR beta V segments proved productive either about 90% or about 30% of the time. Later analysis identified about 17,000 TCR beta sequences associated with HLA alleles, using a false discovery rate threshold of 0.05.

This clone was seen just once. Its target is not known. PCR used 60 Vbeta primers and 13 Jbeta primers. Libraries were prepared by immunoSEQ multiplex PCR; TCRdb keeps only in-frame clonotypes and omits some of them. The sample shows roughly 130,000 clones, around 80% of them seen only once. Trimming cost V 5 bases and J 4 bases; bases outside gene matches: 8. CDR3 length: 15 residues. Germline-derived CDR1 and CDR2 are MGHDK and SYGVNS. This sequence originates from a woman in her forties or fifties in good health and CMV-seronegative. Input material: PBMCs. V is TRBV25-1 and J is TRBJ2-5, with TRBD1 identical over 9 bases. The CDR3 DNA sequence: TGTGCCAGCAGTCCCCCCGGGACAGGGTCAGAGACCCAGTACTTC. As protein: CASSPPGTGSETQYF.